The present entry profiles one T cell receptor (beta chain) with its context. The data stem from a study of control samples from healthy donors and cancer patients. The method was immunoSEQ multiplex PCR; TCRdb's version includes in-frame clones alone and lacks a portion of them. The data contain about 26,000 clones, approximately 85% of them singletons. This CDR3 is built from 13 residues. From germline, CDR1 is KGHSH and CDR2 LQKENI. Trimming removed 2 bases from V and 3 bases from J, with 4 bases in between. This TCR was recovered from a woman aged 55-70 years with head and neck cancer. The chain joins TRBV18 to TRBJ1-4; D is unclear. The sequenced sample consisted of PBMCs. CDR3 nucleotides: TGTGCCAGCTCACCAGAACCTAATGAAAAACTGTTTTTT. It encodes CASSPEPNEKLFF.